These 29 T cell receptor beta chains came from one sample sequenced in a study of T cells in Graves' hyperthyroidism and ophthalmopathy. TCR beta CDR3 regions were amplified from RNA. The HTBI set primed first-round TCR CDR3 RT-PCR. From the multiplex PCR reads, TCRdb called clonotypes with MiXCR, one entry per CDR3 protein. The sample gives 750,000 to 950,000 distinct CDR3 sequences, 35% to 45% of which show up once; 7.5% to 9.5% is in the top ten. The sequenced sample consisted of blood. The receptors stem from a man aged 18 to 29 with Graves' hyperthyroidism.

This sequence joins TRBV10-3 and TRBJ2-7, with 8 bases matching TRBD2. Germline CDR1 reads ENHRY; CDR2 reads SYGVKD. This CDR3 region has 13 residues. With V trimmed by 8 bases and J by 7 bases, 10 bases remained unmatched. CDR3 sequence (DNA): TGTGCCATCGGGAGCGGGAGAGCGTGGGAGCAGTACTTC. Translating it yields CAIGSGRAWEQYF.

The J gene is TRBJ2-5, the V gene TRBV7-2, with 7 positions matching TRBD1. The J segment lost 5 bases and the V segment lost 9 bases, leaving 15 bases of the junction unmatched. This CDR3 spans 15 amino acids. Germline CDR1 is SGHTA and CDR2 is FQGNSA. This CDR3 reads CARVDRSNTGETQYF. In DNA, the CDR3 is TGTGCCAGGGTGGACAGGTCGAACACCGGGGAGACCCAGTACTTC.

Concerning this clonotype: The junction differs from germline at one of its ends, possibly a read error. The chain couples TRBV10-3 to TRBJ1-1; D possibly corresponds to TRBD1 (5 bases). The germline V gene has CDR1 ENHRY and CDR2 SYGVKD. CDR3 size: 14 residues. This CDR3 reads CASSYPGRATEAFF. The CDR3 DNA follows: TGTGCCAGCAGTTACCCAGGGCGGGCCACTGAAGCTTTCTTT.

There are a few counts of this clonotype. CDR3 sequence: CASSFASGGAWAQYF. The DNA of the CDR3 is TGTGCCAGCAGTTTTGCGAGCGGGGGGGCCTGGGCCCAGTACTTC. This chain uses TRBV12-3 or TRBV12-4 with TRBJ2-5; 10 bases align to TRBD2. V gave up 3 bases and J gave up 9 bases; unmatched junction bases: 10. This CDR3 has 15 residues.

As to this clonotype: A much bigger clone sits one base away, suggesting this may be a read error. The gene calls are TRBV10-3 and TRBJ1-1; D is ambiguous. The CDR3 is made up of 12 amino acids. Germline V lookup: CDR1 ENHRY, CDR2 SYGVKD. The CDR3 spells CAVSAQRTEAFF. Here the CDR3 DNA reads TGTGCCGTCAGCGCCCAGAGAACTGAAGCTTTCTTT.

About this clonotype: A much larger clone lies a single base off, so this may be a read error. The CDR3 loop reads CASSVGPGTDTEAFF. CDR3 bases: TGTGCCAGCAGCGTAGGACCAGGGACGGACACTGAAGCTTTCTTT. The rearrangement links TRBV9 to TRBJ1-1, with D perhaps matching TRBD1 (5 bases). This CDR3 region has 15 residues. V shed 0 bases and J shed 3 bases, with 12 bases lying between them. Germline assignment: CDR1 SGDLS and CDR2 YYNGEE.

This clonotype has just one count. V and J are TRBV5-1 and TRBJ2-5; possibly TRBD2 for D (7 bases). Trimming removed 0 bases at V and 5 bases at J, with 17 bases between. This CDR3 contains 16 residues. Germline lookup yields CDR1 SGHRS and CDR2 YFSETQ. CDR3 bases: TGCGCCAGCAGCTTGGCCCGGCGGGGGCCGGGGGAGACCCAGTACTTC. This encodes CASSLARRGPGETQYF.

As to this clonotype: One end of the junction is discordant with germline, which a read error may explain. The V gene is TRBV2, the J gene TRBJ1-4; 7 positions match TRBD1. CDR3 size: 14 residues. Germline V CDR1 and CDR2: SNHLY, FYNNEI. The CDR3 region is CTSSRDRAGEKLFF. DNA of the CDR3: TGTACCAGCAGTCGCGACAGGGCGGGGGAAAAACTGTTTTTT.

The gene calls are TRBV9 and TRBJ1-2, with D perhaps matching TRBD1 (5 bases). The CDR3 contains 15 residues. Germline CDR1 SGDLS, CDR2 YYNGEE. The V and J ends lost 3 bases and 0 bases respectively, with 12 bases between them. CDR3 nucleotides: TGTGCCAGCAGCGGAGGGACTCAACCTAACTATGGCTACACCTTC. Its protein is CASSGGTQPNYGYTF.

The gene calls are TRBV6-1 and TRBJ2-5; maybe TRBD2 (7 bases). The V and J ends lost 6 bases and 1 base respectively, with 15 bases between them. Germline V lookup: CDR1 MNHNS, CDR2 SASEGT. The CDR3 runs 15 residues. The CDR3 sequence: CASSPNGGLQETQYF. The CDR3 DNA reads TGTGCCAGCAGCCCTAACGGGGGGCTCCAAGAGACCCAGTACTTC.

The CDR3 is CASSHRTVSYEQYF. As DNA, the CDR3 is TGCGCCAGCAGCCACCGGACAGTATCCTACGAGCAGTACTTC. The V and J genes are TRBV4-1 and TRBJ2-7, with D possibly being TRBD1 (6 bases). V was pared by 3 bases and J by 1 base, with 10 bases between. In germline, CDR1 is MGHRA, CDR2 YSYEKL. The CDR3 is made up of 14 amino acids.

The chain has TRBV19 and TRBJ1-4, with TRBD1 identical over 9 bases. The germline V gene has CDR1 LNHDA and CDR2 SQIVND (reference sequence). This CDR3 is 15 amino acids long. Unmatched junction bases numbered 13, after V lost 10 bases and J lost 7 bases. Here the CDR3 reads CATLPGQGESEKLFF. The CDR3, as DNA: TGTGCCACACTTCCGGGACAGGGCGAAAGTGAAAAACTGTTTTTT.

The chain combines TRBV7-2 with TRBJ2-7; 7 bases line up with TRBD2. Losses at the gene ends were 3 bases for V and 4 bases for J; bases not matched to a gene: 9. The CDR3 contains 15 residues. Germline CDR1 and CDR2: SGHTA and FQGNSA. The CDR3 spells CASSLGGTVPYEQYF. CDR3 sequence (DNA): TGTGCCAGCAGCTTGGGGGGGACTGTCCCTTACGAGCAGTACTTC. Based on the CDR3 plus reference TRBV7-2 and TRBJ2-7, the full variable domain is GAGVSQSPSNKVTEKGKDVELRCDPISGHTALYWYRQSLGQGLEFLIYFQGNSAPDKSGLPSDRFSAERTGGSVSTLTIQRTQQEDSAVYLCASSLGGTVPYEQYFGPGTRLTVT.

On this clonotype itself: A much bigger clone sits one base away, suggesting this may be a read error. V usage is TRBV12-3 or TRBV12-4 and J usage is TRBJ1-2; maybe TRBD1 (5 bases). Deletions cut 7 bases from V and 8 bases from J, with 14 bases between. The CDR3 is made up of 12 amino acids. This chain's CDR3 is CASTLKGTGYTF. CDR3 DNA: TGTGCCAGCACCCTTAAGGGGACGGGCTACACCTTC.

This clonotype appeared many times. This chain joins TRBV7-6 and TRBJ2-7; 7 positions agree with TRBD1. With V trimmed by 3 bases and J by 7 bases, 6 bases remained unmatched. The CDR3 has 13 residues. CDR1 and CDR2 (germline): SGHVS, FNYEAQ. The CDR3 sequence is CASSFRGPEEQYF. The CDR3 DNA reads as TGTGCCAGCAGCTTTAGGGGGCCGGAGGAGCAGTACTTC. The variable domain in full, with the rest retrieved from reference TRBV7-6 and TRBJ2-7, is GAGVSQSPRYKVTKRGQDVALRCDPISGHVSLYWYRQALGQGPEFLTYFNYEAQQDKSGLPNDRFSAERPEGSISTLTIQRTEQRDSAMYRCASSFRGPEEQYFGPGTRLTVT.

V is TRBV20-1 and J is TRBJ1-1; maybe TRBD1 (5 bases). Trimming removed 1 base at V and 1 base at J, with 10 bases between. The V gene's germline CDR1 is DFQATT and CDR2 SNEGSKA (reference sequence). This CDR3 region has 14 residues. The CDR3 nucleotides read TGCAGTGCTAGAGTAGGAGGGGCGAACACTGAAGCTTTCTTT. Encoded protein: CSARVGGANTEAFF.

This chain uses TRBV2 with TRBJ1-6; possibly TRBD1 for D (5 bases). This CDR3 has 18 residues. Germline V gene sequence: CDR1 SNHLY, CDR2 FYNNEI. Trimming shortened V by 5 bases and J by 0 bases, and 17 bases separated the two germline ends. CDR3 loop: CASSYARDPSSYNSPLHF. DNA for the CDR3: TGTGCCAGCAGTTACGCCAGGGACCCGAGCTCCTATAATTCACCCCTCCACTTT.

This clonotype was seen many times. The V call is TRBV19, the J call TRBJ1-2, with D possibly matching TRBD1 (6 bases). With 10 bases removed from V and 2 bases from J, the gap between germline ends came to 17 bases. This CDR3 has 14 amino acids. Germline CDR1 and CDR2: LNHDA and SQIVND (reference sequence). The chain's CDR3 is CATYTGLRNYGYTF. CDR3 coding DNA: TGTGCCACATACACAGGGTTGAGGAACTATGGCTACACCTTC. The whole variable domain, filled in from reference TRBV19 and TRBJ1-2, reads DGGITQSPKYLFRKEGQNVTLSCEQNLNHDAMYWYRQDPGQGLRLIYYSQIVNDFQKGDIAEGYSVSREKKESFPLTVTSAQKNPTAFYLCATYTGLRNYGYTFGSGTRLTVV.

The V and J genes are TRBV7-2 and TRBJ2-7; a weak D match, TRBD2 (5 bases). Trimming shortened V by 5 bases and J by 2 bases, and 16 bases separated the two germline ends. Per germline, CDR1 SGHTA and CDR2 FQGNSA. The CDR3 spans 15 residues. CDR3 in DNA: TGTGCCAGCAGCCAACCCAGCGGAGCACCCTACGAGCAGTACTTC. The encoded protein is CASSQPSGAPYEQYF.

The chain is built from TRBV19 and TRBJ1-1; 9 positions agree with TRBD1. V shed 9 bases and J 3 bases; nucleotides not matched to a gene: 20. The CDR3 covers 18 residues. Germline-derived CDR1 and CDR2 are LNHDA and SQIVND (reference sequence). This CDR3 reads CASHRGWTGVFEDTEAFF. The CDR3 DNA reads TGTGCCAGCCACCGGGGGTGGACAGGGGTTTTCGAGGACACTGAAGCTTTCTTT. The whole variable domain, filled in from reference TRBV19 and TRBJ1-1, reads DGGITQSPKYLFRKEGQNVTLSCEQNLNHDAMYWYRQDPGQGLRLIYYSQIVNDFQKGDIAEGYSVSREKKESFPLTVTSAQKNPTAFYLCASHRGWTGVFEDTEAFFGQGTRLTVV.

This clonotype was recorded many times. The CDR3 protein is CAISEGRLHEQYF. The CDR3 DNA sequence: TGTGCCATCAGTGAAGGGAGACTGCACGAGCAGTACTTC. The chain links TRBV10-3 to TRBJ2-7, with D possibly TRBD2 on 5 matching bases. CDR3 length: 13 residues. Trimming cost V 3 bases and J 5 bases, with 11 bases left between them. Germline values: CDR1 ENHRY, CDR2 SYGVKD.

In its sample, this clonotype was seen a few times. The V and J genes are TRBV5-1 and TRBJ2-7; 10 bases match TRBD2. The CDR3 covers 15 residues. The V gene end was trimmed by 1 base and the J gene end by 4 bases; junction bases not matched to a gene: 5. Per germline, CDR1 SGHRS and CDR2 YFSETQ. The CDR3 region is CASSLWIAGGYEQYF. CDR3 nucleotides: TGCGCCAGCAGCTTGTGGATAGCGGGGGGATACGAGCAGTACTTC.

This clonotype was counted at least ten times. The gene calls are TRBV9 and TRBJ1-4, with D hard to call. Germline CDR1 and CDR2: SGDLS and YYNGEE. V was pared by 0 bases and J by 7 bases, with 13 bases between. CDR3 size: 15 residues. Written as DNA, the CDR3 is TGTGCCAGCAGCGTAGTAAACAGCCTGGGTGAAAAACTGTTTTTT. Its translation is CASSVVNSLGEKLFF.

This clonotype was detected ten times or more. CDR3 nucleotide sequence: TGTGCCACCAGTCCAGGGTTGATGAACGAGCAGTACTTC. Translated, it gives CATSPGLMNEQYF. V and J are TRBV24-1 and TRBJ2-7; TRBD1 might be the D (5 bases). The germline V and J ends were trimmed by 6 bases and 5 bases, with 13 bases remaining between them. Germline loops: CDR1 KGHDR, CDR2 SFDVKD. The CDR3 loop spans 13 amino acids.

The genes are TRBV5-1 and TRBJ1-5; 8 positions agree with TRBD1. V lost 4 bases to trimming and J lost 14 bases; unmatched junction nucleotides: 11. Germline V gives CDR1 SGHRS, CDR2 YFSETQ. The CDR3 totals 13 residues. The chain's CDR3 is CASSLRTGSDEHF. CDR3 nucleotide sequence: TGCGCCAGCAGCCTACGGACAGGGTCGGACGAGCATTTT.

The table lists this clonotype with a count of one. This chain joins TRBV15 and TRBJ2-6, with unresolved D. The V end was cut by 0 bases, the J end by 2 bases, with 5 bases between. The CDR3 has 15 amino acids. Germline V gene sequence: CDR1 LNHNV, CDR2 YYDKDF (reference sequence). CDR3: CATSRDSTGANVLTF. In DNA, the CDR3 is TGTGCCACCAGCAGAGACAGTACTGGGGCCAACGTCCTGACTTTC.

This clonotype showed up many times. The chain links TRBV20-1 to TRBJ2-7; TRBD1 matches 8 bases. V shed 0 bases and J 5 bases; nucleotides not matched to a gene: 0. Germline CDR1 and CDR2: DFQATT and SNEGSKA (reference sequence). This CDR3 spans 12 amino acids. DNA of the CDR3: TGCAGTGCTAGAGAACAGGGGGACGAGCAGTACTTC. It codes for CSAREQGDEQYF.

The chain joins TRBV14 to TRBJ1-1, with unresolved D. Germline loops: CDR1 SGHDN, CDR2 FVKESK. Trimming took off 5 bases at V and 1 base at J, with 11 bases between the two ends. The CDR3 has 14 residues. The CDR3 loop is CASSSYSWNTEAFF. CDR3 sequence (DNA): TGTGCCAGCAGCTCATACTCCTGGAACACTGAAGCTTTCTTT.

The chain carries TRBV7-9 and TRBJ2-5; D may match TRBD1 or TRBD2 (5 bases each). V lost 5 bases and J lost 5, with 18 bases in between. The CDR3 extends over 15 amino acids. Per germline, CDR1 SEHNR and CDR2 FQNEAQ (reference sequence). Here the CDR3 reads CASSPWDQAYETQYF. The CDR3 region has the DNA TGTGCCAGCAGCCCCTGGGACCAGGCCTATGAGACCCAGTACTTC.